This entry concerns a single T cell receptor beta chain. This record belongs to a study of blood T cell repertoires in COVID-19. Looking at the study overall: Some COVID-19 samples were acute and others convalescent; all came from the United States, Italy and Spain.

How the authors handled the data: Estimates of nucleated cell counts were drawn from the amplification of reference gene primers. Sequenced by immunoSEQ multiplex PCR; TCRdb stores in-frame clones only, minus some. The V and J calls and clone size come from that table; D and trimming were worked out from the DNA. Among around 200,000 clones listed, around 80% were seen once. V shed 5 bases and J 5 bases; nucleotides not matched to a gene: 3. The CDR3 is made up of 11 amino acids. The germline gives CDR1 SQVTM, CDR2 ANQGSEA. The chain is built from TRBV29-1 and TRBJ2-7; 7 bases map to TRBD1. Material for sequencing was peripheral blood. The receptor's source is an elderly woman with active or convalescent COVID-19. The chain's CDR3 is CSVSRGNEQYF. The CDR3 nucleotides are TGCAGCGTTAGCAGGGGGAACGAGCAGTACTTC.